This TCR beta chain was sequenced for a study of spatial heterogeneity in lung cancer. This clonotype has more than one count but fewer than ten. TCRdb itself ran the 5' RACE reads through MiXCR, one entry per CDR3 protein. This table has 70,000 to 90,000 distinct CDR3 sequences, about an eighth appearing once. This CDR3 region has 15 residues. V lost 1 base, J lost 2 bases, and 10 bases lay in between. Germline V gives CDR1 LNHDA, CDR2 SQIVND (reference sequence). Time point of the sample: sample taken at primary tumor resection. Material for sequencing was whole RNA from tumor, nontumor lung or frozen PBMC, left unsorted.

Source: PBMCs, taken at surgery. The rearrangement joins TRBV19 to TRBJ2-3; possibly TRBD1 for D (6 bases). This clonotype originated in a male donor with early-stage non-small cell lung cancer. In DNA form, the CDR3 reads TGTGCCAGTAGTATAGGAAACAGGGTCACAGATACGCAGTATTTT. Encoded protein: CASSIGNRVTDTQYF. The whole variable domain, filled in from reference TRBV19 and TRBJ2-3, reads DGGITQSPKYLFRKEGQNVTLSCEQNLNHDAMYWYRQDPGQGLRLIYYSQIVNDFQKGDIAEGYSVSREKKESFPLTVTSAQKNPTAFYLCASSIGNRVTDTQYFGPGTRLTVL.